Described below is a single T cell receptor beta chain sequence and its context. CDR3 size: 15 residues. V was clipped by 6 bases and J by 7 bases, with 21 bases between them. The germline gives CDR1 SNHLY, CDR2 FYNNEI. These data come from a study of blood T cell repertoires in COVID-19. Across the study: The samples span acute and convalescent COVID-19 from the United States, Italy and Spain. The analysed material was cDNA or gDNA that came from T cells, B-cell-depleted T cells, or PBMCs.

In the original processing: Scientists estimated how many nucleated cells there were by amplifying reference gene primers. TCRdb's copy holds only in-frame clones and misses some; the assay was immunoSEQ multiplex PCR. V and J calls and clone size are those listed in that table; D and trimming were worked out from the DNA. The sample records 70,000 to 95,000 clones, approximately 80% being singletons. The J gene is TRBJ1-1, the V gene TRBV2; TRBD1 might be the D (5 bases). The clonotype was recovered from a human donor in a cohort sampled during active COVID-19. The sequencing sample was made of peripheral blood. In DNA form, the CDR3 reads TGTGCCAGCAGACGGGACGATATAACGGGGGGTGAAGCTTTCTTT. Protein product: CASRRDDITGGEAFF.